This TCR beta chain comes out of a study of cytomegalovirus exposure and HLA in healthy donors (dated by TCRdb to 2016 to 2017). As for the study more broadly: An earlier analysis of about 560 of the donors reported 250 to 300 Gb of sequence data and 95 million to 130 million unique TCR beta sequences obtained from roughly 180 million T cells. An early release that covered 500 to 800 HLA-typed donors contained 300 to 350 gigabases of sequencing data and 65 million to 100 million unique TCR sequences. Of the roughly 400 genotyped donors, over 65% fell in the genetic ancestry cluster associated with self-reported Caucasian donors. The study was designed to test whether signatures of past pathogen exposure could be identified by cataloging public T cell receptors. Using immunosequencing, the study profiled T cell repertoires from about 650 subjects and related those repertoires to cytomegalovirus serostatus. Besides the first cohort of hundreds of subjects, a separate validation cohort made up of over a hundred different subjects was used. To predict cytomegalovirus infection status, the study brought together high-throughput TCR immunosequencing, statistical association of individual TCRs with disease status, and machine learning. A later analysis re-analyzed previously published TCR beta repertoires from approximately 700 donors and added high-resolution HLA genotyping to study TCR occurrence patterns. In the later analysis, no new phenotypic data were used to find candidate immune exposures; instead, reliance was placed on TCR beta sequences and their occurrence across donors. To decide whether each TCR beta V gene segment behaved as functional or pseudogenic, an earlier analysis of over 500 of the donors relied on high-throughput TCR beta sequencing. Donor age, sex, ethnicity and CMV serostatus were compiled together with the repertoire data. A later genetic analysis took genome-wide SNP genotypes for about 65% of the roughly 670 donors and used that subset as a discovery cohort. Every discovery cohort repertoire had been produced on one sequencing platform. HLA typing covered class I and class II loci at four-digit resolution. The number of typed donors differed by locus: about 620-630 for A, B, C, DRB1 and DQB1; 500 to 550 for DQA1; some 590 for DPA1; and approximately 450 for DPB1. Because of strong linkage in the cohort, roughly five DR-DQ haplotypes were treated as single units for association and clustering. On average, over 200,000 unique TCR beta nucleotide sequences were sequenced per donor among 398 genotyped donors of the cohort, with roughly 18% of those sequences being non-productive. Study-level results and caveats: The cohort was sequenced for TCR beta chains only, and without alpha or paired-chain data the features that could be detected were limited. According to a later analysis, parvovirus B19, influenza, CMV and Epstein-Barr virus appeared linked to several top co-occurrence clusters. The study listed 164 TCR beta chains as associated with cytomegalovirus. In vitro tests confirmed that a few of the cytomegalovirus-associated TCR beta chains recognize cytomegalovirus antigens. A later genetic analysis associated a missense DCLRE1C variant with V-gene and J-gene trimming of TCR beta chains, and an independent cohort replicated the association. A cluster of highly shared sequence variants was judged likely to represent a technical artifact of the sequencing pipeline. In a later analysis, TCR association rates were found to vary across HLA loci, with the most associated TCRs seen for DRB1 alleles and the fewest for HLA-C alleles. A later genetic analysis reported fewer N-insertions in productive TCRs among donors in an Asian-associated ancestry cluster than the approximately 700-donor mean. While some public TCRs were present in many individuals, most TCR sequences turned up only very rarely across donors. The only immune exposure information available for the cohort was CMV serostatus. Because HLA typing was missing for some donors at each locus, association tests included only the typed subset. Specific HLA alleles were associated with some 15,000 TCR beta sequences at a false discovery rate of 0.05 in a later analysis. Correlated functional status among segregating V segments might reflect linkage disequilibrium, but an unknown experimental factor could not be ruled out. Compared with equally common non-associated chains, HLA-associated TCR beta chains in a later analysis were more clonally expanded and had lower generation probabilities. According to the authors, the approach could potentially be generalized to other disease states and immunological phenotypes. A further reported finding was that TCR beta sequences accurately predicted the HLA-A and HLA-B alleles for most subjects in the first cohort. In both the original and validation cohorts, the classifier was reported to diagnose cytomegalovirus status with high specificity and sensitivity. According to a later analysis, most CMV-associated TCR beta chains appeared to be HLA-restricted, and the HLA associations seemed to be driven largely by CMV exposure. Assigning TCR associations to individual alleles was difficult when HLA alleles, especially DR and DQ, strongly co-occurred. Some IMGT-functional V segments, including TRBV6-2 and TRBV6-3, could not be distinguished by the 87-base-pair reads and were therefore excluded. Some 16 rarely observed V segments, including chromosome 9 orphons, were excluded from the earlier analysis of several hundred of the donors because counts were too low. Sequencing depth was assumed to be roughly uniform across donors in the presence/absence analyses, though that assumption may not hold. In an earlier analysis of 450 to 750 of the donors, most TCR beta V segments appeared in productive rearrangements about 87% or about 30% of the time, broadly matching IMGT annotations.

Per the germline V gene, SGHAT is the CDR1 and FQNNGV is the CDR2. V was cut back by 1 base and J by 6 bases, leaving a gap of 9 bases between them. The CDR3 measures 13 amino acids from cysteine to phenylalanine. Only CDR3 DNA remains: 39 bases, in frame from the first base. Regarding this clone: The target of this receptor is not known. Base qualities are not at hand, and no much larger clone is one base apart.

Libraries came from the immunoSEQ multiplex PCR assay. The multiplex PCR relied on a mix of 60 forward primers for TCR Vbeta segments and 13 reverse primers for TCR Jbeta segments. A multiplex PCR assay on genomic DNA amplified the CDR3 region of rearranged TCR beta genes. The amplified TCR beta libraries were sequenced on the Illumina HiSeq System as 87-base-pair reads. Regarding the original processing steps: Across the 600 to 700 repertoires, a later analysis counted about 81 million unique TCR beta chains, approximately 10 million of which were shared by at least two donors. Raw reads were error-corrected and collapsed into unique sequences with a nearest-neighbor algorithm that merged closely related sequences to remove PCR and sequencing errors. To assign V, D and J gene segments, CDR3 sequences were aligned to IMGT reference sequences. Each retained sequence needed at least a six-nucleotide match to both a V gene segment and a J gene segment. Rearrangements were classified as productive when the CDR3 lacked stop codons and remained in frame with V and J, and all other rearrangements were classified as non-productive. Following IMGT convention, CDR3 was defined as the stretch from the second conserved V-encoded cysteine up to the conserved J-encoded phenylalanine. The earlier analysis of roughly 590 of the donors excluded any sequence lacking an unambiguous match to a single V gene segment. In an earlier analysis of almost 600 of the donors, a V segment was called functional when productive rearrangements were above 56.7%, and segregating when the standard deviation between donors exceeded 5%. A statistical classification framework was developed to diagnose cytomegalovirus status using the catalog of TCR beta chain sequences. V and J gene assignment, in a later analysis, came from comparing TCR nucleotide sequences with IMGT/GENE-DB human TR gene sequences. A later analysis assigned CDR3 sequences and most-parsimonious VDJ recombination scenarios with the TCRdist pipeline. A later analysis defined each TCR beta chain by its CDR3 amino acid sequence plus V-gene family, and excluded reads lacking a unique V-gene family. To address suspected cross-contamination and a sequencing artifact, a later analysis removed several hundred highly shared, low-generation-probability nucleotide sequences. For each public chain, a later analysis derived a clonal expansion index from normalized ranks of inferred template counts within each repertoire. Generation probabilities in a later analysis came from a VDJ recombination model fitted to out-of-frame rearrangements, and those results were checked against IGoR. In a later analysis, hypergeometric tests were used to score TCR-TCR, TCR-HLA and TCR-CMV co-occurrence, with a repertoire-size bias correction applied to TCR pairs. In a later analysis, false discovery rates were estimated by permuting HLA or CMV assignments 20 times. In a later analysis, co-occurring TCRs were grouped with DBSCAN, and TCRdist sequence similarity was added when clustering was performed within HLA-allele-positive subsets. Repertoires with fewer than 30,000 or more than 120,000 public chains were left out of co-occurrence clustering, as were about 5 repertoires with anomalous nucleotide sharing. TCRdb holds this immuneACCESS table with in-frame rearrangements only. Some clones are missing; in checked studies, unresolved V genes explain under half, and the rest has no known cause. The V and J calls and clone size are taken from that table; D and trimming were inferred from the DNA. This sample is represented by some 110,000 clones; roughly 73% of them were singletons. The ten largest clonotypes hold approximately 0.9% of the sample.

The cohort was made up of hundreds of healthy bone marrow donors. At the time of sampling, every cohort member was nominally healthy, though immune exposures that went unrecorded were likely present. The donor was CMV seronegative and belonged to the group of roughly 330 seronegative cohort members. A peripheral blood sample was provided by each donor, and peripheral blood mononuclear cells were used for TCR beta sequencing. Genomic DNA extraction from the blood cell samples was performed with the Qiagen DNeasy Blood Extraction Kit. The chain links TRBV11-2 with TRBJ1-2; the D gene is not confidently resolved. The sequence was obtained from a woman between 25 and 40 years old in good health and CMV-seronegative. Sequencing used PBMCs. The bases are TGTGCCAGCAGCTTAGCAACATCGCATGGCTACACCTTC. Its product reads: CASSLATSHGYTF.